The 23 T cell receptor beta chains in this list originate from one sample, sequenced in a study of vaccination and CD4 T cells after COVID-19. These TCRs are of unknown antigen specificity. At the Johns Hopkins FTIC core, DNA taken from cultured CD4+ T cells was sequenced by way of the Oncomine TCR Beta short-read assay. A single record per CDR3 protein comes from TCRdb applying MiXCR to the PCR reads. The sample has about 12,000 distinct CDR3 sequences, around 64% seen once. The sample's treatment: roughly nine-day PBMC culture with coronavirus spike peptide pools or control peptides (ViraFEST assay). Sequenced: CD4+ T cells from blood, cultured in vitro. The receptors were sampled from a human donor who had recovered from COVID-19.

This clonotype was detected a few times. This chain connects TRBV6-1 to TRBJ1-6; 8 nucleotides agree with TRBD1. The CDR3 is made up of 15 amino acids. J lost 7 bases, V lost 6 bases, and 8 bases had no gene match. The germline CDR1 and CDR2 sequences are MNHNS and SASEGT. This CDR3 reads CASRGQGASNSPLHF. The CDR3 DNA reads as TGTGCCAGCAGAGGACAGGGAGCCTCCAATTCACCCCTCCACTTT.

V and J are TRBV7-3 and TRBJ2-7; TRBD1 or TRBD2 may be the D gene (5 bases each). Per germline, CDR1 SGHTA and CDR2 FQGTGA. The CDR3 is 15 residues long. V was clipped by 0 bases and J by 4 bases, with 13 bases between them. For the CDR3, the DNA is TGTGCCAGCAGCTTAACCGGTGGCAGGGAGTACGAGCAGTACTTC. Amino acids: CASSLTGGREYEQYF.

V and J are TRBV4-1 and TRBJ2-1, with 7 positions matching TRBD1. Germline trimming cut 4 bases from V and 4 bases from J; bases unmatched to any gene: 13. The CDR3 has 17 residues. CDR1 and CDR2 from the germline V gene are MGHRA and YSYEKL. The CDR3 sequence: CASSPRPSGQTYNEQFF. For the CDR3, the DNA is TGCGCCAGCAGCCCCCGACCTTCGGGACAGACTTACAATGAGCAGTTCTTC.

This chain uses TRBV19 with TRBJ2-1, with D perhaps matching TRBD2 (5 bases). Trimming took off 3 bases at V and 6 bases at J, with 6 bases between the two ends. The CDR3 sequence is 12 residues long. Germline V CDR1 and CDR2: LNHDA, SQIVND (reference sequence). CDR3 nucleotide sequence: TGTGCCAGTAGTATTCGGGGCAATGAGCAGTTCTTC. As protein: CASSIRGNEQFF.

This clonotype was observed a few times. The chain carries TRBV18 and TRBJ1-1, with D unresolved. V lost 1 base and J lost 0, with 6 bases in between. The CDR3 is 14 amino acids. Per the germline V gene, CDR1 is KGHSH and CDR2 is LQKENI. Here the CDR3 reads CASSPRLMNTEAFF. CDR3 nucleotide sequence: TGTGCCAGCTCACCACGGCTGATGAACACTGAAGCTTTCTTT. Filled out from reference TRBV18 and TRBJ1-1, the complete variable domain reads NAGVMQNPRHLVRRRGQEARLRCSPMKGHSHVYWYRQLPEEGLKFMVYLQKENIIDESGMPKERFSAEFPKEGPSILRIQQVVRGDSAAYFCASSPRLMNTEAFFGQGTRLTVV.

The V gene is TRBV19, the J gene TRBJ1-3; TRBD1 matches at 10 bases. Germline CDR1 is LNHDA and CDR2 is SQIVND (reference sequence). Trimming at V came to 5 bases and at J to 0 bases, leaving 4 bases not matched to a gene. This CDR3 contains 16 residues. The CDR3 spells CASSDRDRGSGNTIYF. The CDR3 coding sequence is TGTGCCAGTAGTGACCGGGACAGGGGCTCTGGAAACACCATATATTTT.

With respect to this clonotype: A junction end diverges from the germline sequence, so it may reflect a read error. V gene TRBV7-2 combines with J gene TRBJ1-6; 7 positions agree with TRBD1. Germline V gives CDR1 SGHTA, CDR2 FQGNSA. The length of the CDR3 is 17 residues. The CDR3 sequence is CAGSPHPSWQGDSPLHF. CDR3 DNA sequence: TGTGCCGGCAGCCCACACCCCAGCTGGCAGGGGGATTCACCCCTCCACTTT.

The DNA of the CDR3 is TGTGCCAGCAGTGATGGGGAATCTGGGGCCAACGTCCTGACTTTC. It specifies CASSDGESGANVLTF. The rearrangement links TRBV6-4 to TRBJ2-6; D unresolved. The germline CDR1 and CDR2 sequences are MRHNA and SNTAGT. The length of the CDR3 is 15 residues. V lost 3 bases and J 1 base, leaving 7 bases between the germline ends.

The rearrangement links TRBV4-1 to TRBJ1-1; D ambiguous. The V end was cut by 2 bases, the J end by 1 base, with 5 bases between. Looked up from germline, CDR1 is MGHRA and CDR2 is YSYEKL. The CDR3 totals 13 residues. The CDR3 DNA is TGCGCCAGCAGCCAATACAAGAACACTGAAGCTTTCTTT. Amino acid sequence: CASSQYKNTEAFF.

The table lists this clonotype with a count of one. The V and J genes are TRBV5-6 and TRBJ1-2; 8 bases align to TRBD1. This CDR3 contains 15 residues. Germline loops: CDR1 SGHDT, CDR2 YYEEEE. The J segment lost 2 bases and the V segment lost 2 bases, leaving 5 bases of the junction unmatched. CDR3 region: CASSFKRQGNYGYTF. CDR3 DNA: TGTGCCAGCAGCTTTAAGAGACAGGGGAACTATGGCTACACCTTC.

The chain uses TRBV6-1 and TRBJ2-2; 9 bases match TRBD2. Unmatched junction bases numbered 13, after V lost 6 bases and J lost 8 bases. Germline loops: CDR1 MNHNS, CDR2 SASEGT. This CDR3 has 16 residues. CDR3 residues: CASRDVAGARTGELFF. CDR3 DNA: TGTGCCAGCAGGGACGTAGCGGGGGCCCGAACGGGGGAGCTGTTTTTT.

This clonotype was detected only a few times. The CDR3 region is CASAGTDLNTEAFF. DNA of the CDR3: TGTGCCAGCGCAGGGACGGACCTTAACACTGAAGCTTTCTTT. The chain joins TRBV7-9 to TRBJ1-1, with D possibly being TRBD1 (5 bases). With 8 bases removed from V and 2 bases from J, the gap between germline ends came to 15 bases. CDR3 length: 14 residues. Germline loops: CDR1 SEHNR, CDR2 FQNEAQ (reference sequence).

The chain couples TRBV5-4 to TRBJ1-1, with 7 bases lining up with TRBD1. The V segment lost 0 bases and the J segment 3 bases; nucleotides outside the gene matches: 11. CDR3 size: 17 residues. Germline assignment: CDR1 SGHNT and CDR2 YYREEE (reference sequence). The CDR3 protein is CASSLVLSSDRHTEAFF. The CDR3 nucleotides read TGTGCCAGCAGCTTGGTCCTTTCTTCGGACAGGCACACTGAAGCTTTCTTT.

The chain employs TRBV5-1 and TRBJ2-7, with a tentative D call TRBD1 (7 bases). The ends were cut back, 4 bases at V and 0 bases at J, with 14 bases in the middle. Germline V gene lookup returns CDR1 SGHRS and CDR2 YFSETQ. The CDR3 has 15 residues. Here the CDR3 DNA reads TGCGCCAGCAGCCCCTCAGGGGGGAGCTCCTACGAGCAGTACTTC. Translating gives CASSPSGGSSYEQYF.

The rearrangement uses TRBV7-2 and TRBJ2-3; D gene uncertain. V was pared by 1 base and J by 2 bases, with 7 bases between. This CDR3 is 14 amino acids long. The germline V gene encodes CDR1 SGHTA and CDR2 FQGNSA. CDR3 bases: TGTGCCAGCAGCTTAGACGCTCACACAGATACGCAGTATTTT. This sequence encodes CASSLDAHTDTQYF.

This clonotype was counted a few times. The J gene is TRBJ1-5, the V gene TRBV7-2; a possible D gene is TRBD1 (5 bases). The V and J ends lost 6 bases and 2 bases respectively, with 17 bases between them. CDR1 is SGHTA and CDR2 is FQGNSA in the germline V gene. CDR3 length: 16 residues. CDR3 in DNA: TGTGCCAGCAGTCGAGAGGGGACTTTCCGCAATCAGCCCCAGCATTTT. Protein product: CASSREGTFRNQPQHF.

This sequence joins TRBV4-1 and TRBJ1-6; D unresolved. This CDR3 has 15 residues. With 0 bases removed from V and 6 bases from J, the gap between germline ends came to 9 bases. CDR1 and CDR2 from the germline V gene are MGHRA and YSYEKL. The CDR3 DNA reads TGCGCCAGCAGCCAAGACGGCAGATCTAATTCACCCCTCCACTTT. Protein sequence: CASSQDGRSNSPLHF.

This clonotype occurred a few times. The chain couples TRBV20-1 to TRBJ2-5; D is tentatively TRBD1 or TRBD2 (5 bases each). The germline V gene has CDR1 DFQATT and CDR2 SNEGSKA (reference sequence). CDR3 length: 13 amino acids. This chain's CDR3 is CSPLGDGAETQYF. DNA of the CDR3: TGCAGCCCCCTGGGGGATGGGGCAGAGACCCAGTACTTC.

This clonotype was counted only a few times. The V call is TRBV6-2 or TRBV6-3, the J call TRBJ1-1, with D perhaps TRBD1 (6 bases). The CDR3 length is 12 residues. CDR1 is MNHEY, CDR2 SVGEGT, per germline. Trimming took 5 bases from V and 10 from J, leaving 14 bases between them. The CDR3 sequence: CASSQQGKTAFF. The CDR3 DNA reads TGTGCCAGCAGTCAACAGGGTAAGACAGCTTTCTTT.

The V call is TRBV15, the J call TRBJ1-5; 8 positions match TRBD1. CDR3 length equals 15 residues. CDR1 and CDR2 from the germline V gene are LNHNV and YYDKDF (reference sequence). Trimming cost V 0 bases and J 6 bases; bases outside gene matches: 4. This CDR3 reads CATSRDLTGAQPQHF. CDR3 bases: TGTGCCACCAGCAGAGACCTGACAGGGGCTCAGCCCCAGCATTTT.

The genes are TRBV20-1 and TRBJ2-3, with 7 bases identical to TRBD1. The V gene's germline CDR1 is DFQATT and CDR2 SNEGSKA (reference sequence). CDR3 length equals 13 residues. V shed 5 bases, J shed 3 bases, and the junction held 5 bases outside the gene matches. The CDR3 DNA sequence: TGCAGTGCTCTCAGACAGGGAACAGATACGCAGTATTTT. This sequence encodes CSALRQGTDTQYF.

The chain combines TRBV6-2 or TRBV6-3 with TRBJ1-2; D unclear. Looked up from germline, CDR1 is MNHEY and CDR2 is SVGEGT. CDR3 size: 12 residues. V dropped 2 bases and J dropped 2 bases, with 3 bases sitting between them. CDR3 loop: CASSYVNYGYTF. The CDR3 coding sequence is TGTGCCAGCAGTTACGTCAACTATGGCTACACCTTC.

The sample holds a few counts of this clonotype. V gene TRBV7-9 combines with J gene TRBJ1-6; D unresolved. V lost 7 bases to trimming and J lost 7 bases, with 14 bases between them. The CDR3 length is 14 residues. CDR1 is SEHNR, CDR2 FQNEAQ, per germline (reference sequence). CDR3 in amino acids: CASTPFEANSPLHF. In DNA form, the CDR3 reads TGTGCCAGCACGCCATTTGAAGCCAATTCACCCCTCCACTTT.